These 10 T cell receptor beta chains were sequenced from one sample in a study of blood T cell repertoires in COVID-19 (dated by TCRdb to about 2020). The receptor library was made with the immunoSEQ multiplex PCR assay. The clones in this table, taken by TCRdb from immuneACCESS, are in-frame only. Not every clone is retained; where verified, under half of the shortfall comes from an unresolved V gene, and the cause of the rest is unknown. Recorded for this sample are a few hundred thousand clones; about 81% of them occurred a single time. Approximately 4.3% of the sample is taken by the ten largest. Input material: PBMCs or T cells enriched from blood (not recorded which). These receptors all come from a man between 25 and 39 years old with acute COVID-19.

CDR3 DNA: TGCGCCAGCAGCTTATATTTGTCGAACACTGAAGCTTTCTTT. Amino acid sequence: CASSLYLSNTEAFF. The chain recombines TRBV5-1 with TRBJ1-1; D remains ambiguous. Trimming cost V 2 bases and J 1 base, with 9 bases left between them. CDR1 and CDR2 (germline): SGHRS, YFSETQ. The CDR3 totals 14 residues.

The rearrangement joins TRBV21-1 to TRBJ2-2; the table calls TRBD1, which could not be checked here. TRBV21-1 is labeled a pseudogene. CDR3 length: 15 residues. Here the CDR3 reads CASTPRGWVTGELFF. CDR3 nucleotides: TGTGCCAGCACCCCAAGGGGGTGGGTGACCGGGGAGCTGTTTTTT.

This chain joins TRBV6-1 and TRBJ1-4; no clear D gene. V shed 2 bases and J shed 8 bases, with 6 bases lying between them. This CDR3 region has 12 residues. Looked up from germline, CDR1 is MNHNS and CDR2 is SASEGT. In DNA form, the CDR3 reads TGTGCCAGCAGTGAACTCGGGGAAAAACTGTTTTTT. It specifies CASSELGEKLFF.

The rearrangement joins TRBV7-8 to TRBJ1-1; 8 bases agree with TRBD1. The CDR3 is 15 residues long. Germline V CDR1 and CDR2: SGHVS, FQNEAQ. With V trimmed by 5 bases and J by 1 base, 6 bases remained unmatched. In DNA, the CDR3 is TGTGCCAGCAGCGCCCGACAGGGGAAGAACACTGAAGCTTTCTTT. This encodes CASSARQGKNTEAFF.

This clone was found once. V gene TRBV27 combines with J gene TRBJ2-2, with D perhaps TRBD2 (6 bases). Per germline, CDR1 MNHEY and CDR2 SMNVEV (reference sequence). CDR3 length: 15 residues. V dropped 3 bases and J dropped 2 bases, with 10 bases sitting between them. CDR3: CASSFLALNTGELFF. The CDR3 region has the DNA TGTGCCAGCAGTTTCCTAGCGTTAAACACCGGGGAGCTGTTTTTT.

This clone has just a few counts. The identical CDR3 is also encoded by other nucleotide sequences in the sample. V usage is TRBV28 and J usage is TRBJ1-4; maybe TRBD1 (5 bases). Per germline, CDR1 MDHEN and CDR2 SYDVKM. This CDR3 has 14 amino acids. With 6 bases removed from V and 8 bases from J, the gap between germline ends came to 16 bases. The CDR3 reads CASREEGMGEKLFF. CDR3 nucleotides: TGTGCCAGCAGGGAGGAGGGGATGGGAGAAAAACTGTTTTTT.

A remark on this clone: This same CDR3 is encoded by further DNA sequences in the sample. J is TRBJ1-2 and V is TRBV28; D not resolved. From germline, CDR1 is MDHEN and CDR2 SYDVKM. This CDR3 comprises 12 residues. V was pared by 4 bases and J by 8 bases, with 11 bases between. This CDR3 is CASSSGVGGYTF. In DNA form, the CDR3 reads TGTGCCAGCAGTTCGGGAGTTGGCGGCTACACCTTC.

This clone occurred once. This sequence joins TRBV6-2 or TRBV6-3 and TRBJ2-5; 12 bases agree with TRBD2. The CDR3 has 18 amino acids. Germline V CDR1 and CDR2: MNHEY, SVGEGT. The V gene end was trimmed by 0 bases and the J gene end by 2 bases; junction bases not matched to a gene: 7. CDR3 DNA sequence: TGTGCCAGCAGTTACTCAAAGACTAGCGGGAGAAGGCAAGAGACCCAGTACTTC. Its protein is CASSYSKTSGRRQETQYF.

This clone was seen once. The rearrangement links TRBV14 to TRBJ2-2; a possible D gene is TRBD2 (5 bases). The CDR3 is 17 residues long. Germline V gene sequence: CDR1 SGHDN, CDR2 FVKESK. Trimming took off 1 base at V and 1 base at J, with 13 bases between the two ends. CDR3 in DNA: TGTGCCAGCAGCCAAGTGGCGCGGGCGTTGAACACCGGGGAGCTGTTTTTT. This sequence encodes CASSQVARALNTGELFF. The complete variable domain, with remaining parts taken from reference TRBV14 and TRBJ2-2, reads EAGVTQFPSHSVIEKGQTVTLRCDPISGHDNLYWYRRVMGKEIKFLLHFVKESKQDESGMPNNRFLAERTGGTYSTLKVQPAELEDSGVYFCASSQVARALNTGELFFGEGSRLTVL.

CDR3 protein: CASSLARTYGYTF. The CDR3 region has the DNA TGTGCCAGCAGCTTAGCCAGAACCTATGGCTACACCTTC. V gene TRBV7-2 combines with J gene TRBJ1-2; D uncertain. Trimming took 0 bases from V and 4 from J, leaving 6 bases between them. CDR1 is SGHTA and CDR2 is FQGNSA in the germline V gene. This CDR3 region has 13 residues. The full variable domain, with the rest looked up from reference TRBV7-2 and TRBJ1-2, is GAGVSQSPSNKVTEKGKDVELRCDPISGHTALYWYRQSLGQGLEFLIYFQGNSAPDKSGLPSDRFSAERTGGSVSTLTIQRTQQEDSAVYLCASSLARTYGYTFGSGTRLTVV.